This T cell receptor (beta chain) was sequenced during a study of spatial heterogeneity in lung cancer. The time point was: blood at routine non-recurrence follow-up after resection. Tumor, nontumor lung or frozen PBMC supplied whole RNA that was sequenced unsorted. Each CDR3 protein is one row after TCRdb ran MiXCR on the 5' RACE reads. The table includes fewer than 60,000 distinct CDR3 sequences, about 7.4% detected once. The sample was PBMCs, taken at follow-up. This sequence was found in a female donor with early-stage non-small cell lung cancer.

CDR3 coding DNA: TGCGCCAGCAGCTCGGGACAGGGTAATGAAAAACTGTTTTTT. This gives the protein CASSSGQGNEKLFF. The V gene is TRBV5-1, the J gene TRBJ1-4, with 9 positions matching TRBD1. This CDR3 is built from 14 residues. Trimming removed 3 bases from V and 4 bases from J; junction bases left unmatched: 1. The germline V gene encodes CDR1 SGHRS and CDR2 YFSETQ.